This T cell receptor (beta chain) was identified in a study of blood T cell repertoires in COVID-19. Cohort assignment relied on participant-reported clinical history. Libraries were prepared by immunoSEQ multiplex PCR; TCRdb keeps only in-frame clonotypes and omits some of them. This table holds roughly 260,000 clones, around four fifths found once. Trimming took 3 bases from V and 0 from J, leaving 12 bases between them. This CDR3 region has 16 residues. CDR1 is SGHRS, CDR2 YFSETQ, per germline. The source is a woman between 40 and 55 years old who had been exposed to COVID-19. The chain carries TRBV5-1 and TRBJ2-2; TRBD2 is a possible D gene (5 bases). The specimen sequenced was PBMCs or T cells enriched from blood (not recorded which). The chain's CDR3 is CASSYYGLANTGELFF. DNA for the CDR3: TGCGCCAGCAGCTACTACGGACTTGCGAACACCGGGGAGCTGTTTTTT. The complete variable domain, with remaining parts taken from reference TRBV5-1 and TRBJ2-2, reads KAGVTQTPRYLIKTRGQQVTLSCSPISGHRSVSWYQQTPGQGLQFLFEYFSETQRNKGNFPGRFSGRQFSNSRSEMNVSTLELGDSALYLCASSYYGLANTGELFFGEGSRLTVL.